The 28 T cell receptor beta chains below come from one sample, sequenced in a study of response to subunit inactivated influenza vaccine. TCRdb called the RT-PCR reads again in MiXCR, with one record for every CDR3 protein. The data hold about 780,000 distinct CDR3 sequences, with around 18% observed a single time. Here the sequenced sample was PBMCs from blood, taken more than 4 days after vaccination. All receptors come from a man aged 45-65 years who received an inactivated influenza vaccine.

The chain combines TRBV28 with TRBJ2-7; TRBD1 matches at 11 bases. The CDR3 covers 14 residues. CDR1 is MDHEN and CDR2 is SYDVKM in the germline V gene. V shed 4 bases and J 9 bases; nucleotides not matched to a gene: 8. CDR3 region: CASSSPGTGGAQYF. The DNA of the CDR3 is TGTGCCAGCAGTTCCCCCGGGACAGGGGGTGCGCAGTACTTC.

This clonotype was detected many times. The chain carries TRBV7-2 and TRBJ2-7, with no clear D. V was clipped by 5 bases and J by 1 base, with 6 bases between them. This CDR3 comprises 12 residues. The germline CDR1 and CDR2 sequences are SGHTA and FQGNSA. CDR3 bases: TGTGCCAGCAGCCCCCATTCCTACGAGCAGTACTTC. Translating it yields CASSPHSYEQYF. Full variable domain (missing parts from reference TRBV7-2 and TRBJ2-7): GAGVSQSPSNKVTEKGKDVELRCDPISGHTALYWYRQSLGQGLEFLIYFQGNSAPDKSGLPSDRFSAERTGGSVSTLTIQRTQQEDSAVYLCASSPHSYEQYFGPGTRLTVT.

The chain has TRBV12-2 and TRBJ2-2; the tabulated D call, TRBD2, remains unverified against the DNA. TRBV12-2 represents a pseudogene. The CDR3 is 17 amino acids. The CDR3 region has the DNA TGTGCAAGTCGCTTAGGTACTAGCGGGTATTACACCGGGGAGCTGTTTTTT. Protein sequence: CASRLGTSGYYTGELFF.

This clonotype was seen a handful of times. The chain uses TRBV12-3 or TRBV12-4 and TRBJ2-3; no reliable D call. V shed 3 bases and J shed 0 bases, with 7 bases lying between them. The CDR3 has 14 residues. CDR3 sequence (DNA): TGTGCCAGCAGTTTCTCAGCGAGCACAGATACGCAGTATTTT. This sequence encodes CASSFSASTDTQYF.

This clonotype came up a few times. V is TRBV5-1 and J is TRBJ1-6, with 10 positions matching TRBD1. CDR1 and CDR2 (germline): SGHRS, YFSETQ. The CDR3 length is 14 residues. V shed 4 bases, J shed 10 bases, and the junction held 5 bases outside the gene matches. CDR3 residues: CASSIGTGVSPLHF. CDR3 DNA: TGCGCCAGCAGCATCGGGACAGGGGTATCACCCCTCCACTTT.

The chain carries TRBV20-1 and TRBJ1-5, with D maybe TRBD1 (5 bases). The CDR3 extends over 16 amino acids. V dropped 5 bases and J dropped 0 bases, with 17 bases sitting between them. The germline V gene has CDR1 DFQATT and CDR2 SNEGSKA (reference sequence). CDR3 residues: CSAPPGTPNSNQPQHF. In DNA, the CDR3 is TGCAGTGCTCCGCCCGGGACTCCAAATAGCAATCAGCCCCAGCATTTT.

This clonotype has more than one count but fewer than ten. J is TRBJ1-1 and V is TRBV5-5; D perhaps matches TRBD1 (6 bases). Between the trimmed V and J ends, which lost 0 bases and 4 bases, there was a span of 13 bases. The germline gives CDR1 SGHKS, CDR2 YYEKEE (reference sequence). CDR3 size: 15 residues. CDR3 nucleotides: TGTGCCAGCAGCTTGGCGAGGGGGGGCAGCACTGAAGCTTTCTTT. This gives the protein CASSLARGGSTEAFF.

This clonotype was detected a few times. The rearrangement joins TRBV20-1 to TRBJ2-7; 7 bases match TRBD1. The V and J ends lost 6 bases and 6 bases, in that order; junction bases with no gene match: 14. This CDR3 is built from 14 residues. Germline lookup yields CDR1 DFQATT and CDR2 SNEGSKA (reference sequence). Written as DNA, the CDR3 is TGCAGTGCGGGGGACATCGGCTCAGGGGGCGAGCAGTACTTC. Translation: CSAGDIGSGGEQYF.

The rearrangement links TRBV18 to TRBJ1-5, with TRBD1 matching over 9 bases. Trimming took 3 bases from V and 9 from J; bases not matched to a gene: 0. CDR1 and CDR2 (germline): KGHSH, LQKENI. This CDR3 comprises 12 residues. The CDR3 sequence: CASSPGQGPQHF. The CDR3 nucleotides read TGTGCCAGCTCACCGGGACAGGGGCCCCAGCATTTT.

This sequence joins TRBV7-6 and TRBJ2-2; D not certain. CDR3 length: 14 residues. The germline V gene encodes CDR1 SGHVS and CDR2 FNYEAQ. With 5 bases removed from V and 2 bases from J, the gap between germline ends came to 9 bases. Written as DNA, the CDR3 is TGTGCCAGCAGCGCTAAACTAAACACCGGGGAGCTGTTTTTT. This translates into CASSAKLNTGELFF.

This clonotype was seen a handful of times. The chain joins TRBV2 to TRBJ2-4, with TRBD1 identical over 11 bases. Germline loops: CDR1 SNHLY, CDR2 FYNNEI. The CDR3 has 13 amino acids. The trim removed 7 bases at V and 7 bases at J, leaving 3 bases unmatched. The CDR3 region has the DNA TGTGCCAGCACGGGACAGGGGGGGAACATTCAGTACTTC. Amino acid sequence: CASTGQGGNIQYF.

The DNA for the CDR3 is TGTGCCACCAGTAAGGGGGGCTGGGAGACCCAGTACTTC. Protein sequence: CATSKGGWETQYF. The chain uses TRBV24-1 and TRBJ2-5; D possibly matches TRBD1 or TRBD2 (6 bases each). Germline values: CDR1 KGHDR, CDR2 SFDVKD. The CDR3 loop spans 13 amino acids. Trimming cost V 6 bases and J 5 bases, with 12 bases left between them.

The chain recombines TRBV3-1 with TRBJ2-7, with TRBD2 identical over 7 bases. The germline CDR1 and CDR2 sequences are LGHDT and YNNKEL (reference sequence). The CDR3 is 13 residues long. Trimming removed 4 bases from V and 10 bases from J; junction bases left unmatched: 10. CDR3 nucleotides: TGTGCCAGCAGCCGCGGGGGAACCCCGGAACAGTACTTC. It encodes CASSRGGTPEQYF.

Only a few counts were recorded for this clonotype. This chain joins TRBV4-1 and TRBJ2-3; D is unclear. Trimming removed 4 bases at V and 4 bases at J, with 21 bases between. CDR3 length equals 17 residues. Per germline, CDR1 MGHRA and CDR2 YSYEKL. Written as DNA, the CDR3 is TGCGCCAGCAGCCTGGGGTCCGCCATTAGGGTCGCAGATACGCAGTATTTT. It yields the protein CASSLGSAIRVADTQYF.

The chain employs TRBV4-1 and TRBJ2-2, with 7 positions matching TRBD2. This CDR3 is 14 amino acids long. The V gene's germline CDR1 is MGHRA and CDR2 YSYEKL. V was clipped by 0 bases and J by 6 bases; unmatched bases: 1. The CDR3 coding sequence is TGCGCCAGCAGCCAAGACCGGGAGGCCGGGGAGCTGTTTTTT. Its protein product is CASSQDREAGELFF.

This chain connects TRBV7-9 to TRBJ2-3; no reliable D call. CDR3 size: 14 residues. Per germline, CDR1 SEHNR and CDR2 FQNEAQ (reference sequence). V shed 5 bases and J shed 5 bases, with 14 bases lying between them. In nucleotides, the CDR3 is TGTGCCAGCAGCCCCTCGGTCCCAGGAGATACGCAGTATTTT. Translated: CASSPSVPGDTQYF.

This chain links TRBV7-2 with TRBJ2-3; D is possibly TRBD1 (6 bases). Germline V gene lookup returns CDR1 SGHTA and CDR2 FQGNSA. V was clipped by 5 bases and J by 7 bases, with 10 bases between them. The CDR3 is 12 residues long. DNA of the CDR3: TGTGCCAGCAGCCTCAGGGGAAATACGCAGTATTTT. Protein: CASSLRGNTQYF.

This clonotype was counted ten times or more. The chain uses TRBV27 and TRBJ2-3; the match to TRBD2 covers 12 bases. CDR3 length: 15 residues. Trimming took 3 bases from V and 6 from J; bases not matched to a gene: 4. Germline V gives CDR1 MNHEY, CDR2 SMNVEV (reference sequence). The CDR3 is CASSFPSGGDDTQYF. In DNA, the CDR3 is TGTGCCAGCAGTTTTCCTAGCGGGGGGGACGATACGCAGTATTTT.

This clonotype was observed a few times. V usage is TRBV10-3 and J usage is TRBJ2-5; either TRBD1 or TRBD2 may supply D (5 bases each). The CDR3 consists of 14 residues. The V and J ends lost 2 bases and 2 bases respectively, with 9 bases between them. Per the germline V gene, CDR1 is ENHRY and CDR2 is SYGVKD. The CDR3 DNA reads TGTGCCATCAGTGAGGGGGGTAGTCAAGAGACCCAGTACTTC. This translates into CAISEGGSQETQYF.

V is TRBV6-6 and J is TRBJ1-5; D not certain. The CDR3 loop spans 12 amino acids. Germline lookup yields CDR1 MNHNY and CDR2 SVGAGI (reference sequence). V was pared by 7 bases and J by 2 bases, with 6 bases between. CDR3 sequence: CASKRGNQPQHF. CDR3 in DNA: TGTGCCAGCAAGAGGGGCAATCAGCCCCAGCATTTT.

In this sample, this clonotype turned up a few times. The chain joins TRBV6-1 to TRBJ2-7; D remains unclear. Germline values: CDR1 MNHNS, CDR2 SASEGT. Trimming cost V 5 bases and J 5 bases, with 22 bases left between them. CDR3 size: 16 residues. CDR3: CASSTGRTRLGDEQYF. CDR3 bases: TGTGCCAGCAGTACGGGCAGGACCCGGTTAGGCGACGAGCAGTACTTC.

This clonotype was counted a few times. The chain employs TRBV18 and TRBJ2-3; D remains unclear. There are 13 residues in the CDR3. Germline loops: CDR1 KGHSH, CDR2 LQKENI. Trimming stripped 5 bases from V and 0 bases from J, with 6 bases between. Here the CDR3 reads CASSKDSTDTQYF. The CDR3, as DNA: TGTGCCAGCTCAAAGGACAGCACAGATACGCAGTATTTT.

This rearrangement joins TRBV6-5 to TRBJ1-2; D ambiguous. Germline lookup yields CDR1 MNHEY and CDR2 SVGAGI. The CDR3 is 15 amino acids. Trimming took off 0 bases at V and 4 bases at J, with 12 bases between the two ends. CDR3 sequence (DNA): TGTGCCAGCAGTTACTCTGCCGGGGAGCGCTATGGCTACACCTTC. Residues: CASSYSAGERYGYTF.

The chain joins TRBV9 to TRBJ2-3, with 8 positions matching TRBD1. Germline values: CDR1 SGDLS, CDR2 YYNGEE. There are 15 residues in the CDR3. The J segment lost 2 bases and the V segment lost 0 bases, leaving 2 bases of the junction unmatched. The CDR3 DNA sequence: TGTGCCAGCAGCGTAGGGACAGGGAACACAGATACGCAGTATTTT. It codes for CASSVGTGNTDTQYF. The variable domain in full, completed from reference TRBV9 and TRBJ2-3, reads DSGVTQTPKHLITATGQRVTLRCSPRSGDLSVYWYQQSLDQGLQFLIQYYNGEERAKGNILERFSAQQFPDLHSELNLSSLELGDSALYFCASSVGTGNTDTQYFGPGTRLTVL.

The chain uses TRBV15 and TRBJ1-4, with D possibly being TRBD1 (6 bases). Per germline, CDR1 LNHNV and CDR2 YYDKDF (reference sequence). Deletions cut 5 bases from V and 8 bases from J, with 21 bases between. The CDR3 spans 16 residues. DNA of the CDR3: TGTGCCACCAGCTACGTGGGGGGCGAATCTTACGAAAAACTGTTTTTT. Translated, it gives CATSYVGGESYEKLFF.

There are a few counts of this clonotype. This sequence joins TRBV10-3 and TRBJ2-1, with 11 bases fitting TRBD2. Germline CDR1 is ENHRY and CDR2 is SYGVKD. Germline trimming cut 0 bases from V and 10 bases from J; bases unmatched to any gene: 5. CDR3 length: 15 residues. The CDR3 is CAISESSGGAGEQFF. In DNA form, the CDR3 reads TGTGCCATCAGTGAGTCTAGCGGGGGGGCCGGAGAGCAGTTCTTC.

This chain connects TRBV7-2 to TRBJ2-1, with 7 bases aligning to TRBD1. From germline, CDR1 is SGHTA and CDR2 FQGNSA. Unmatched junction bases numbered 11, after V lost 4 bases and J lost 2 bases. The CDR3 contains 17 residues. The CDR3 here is CASSSLTGSGPYNEQFF. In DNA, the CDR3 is TGTGCCAGCAGCTCCCTGACAGGGTCCGGCCCCTACAATGAGCAGTTCTTC.

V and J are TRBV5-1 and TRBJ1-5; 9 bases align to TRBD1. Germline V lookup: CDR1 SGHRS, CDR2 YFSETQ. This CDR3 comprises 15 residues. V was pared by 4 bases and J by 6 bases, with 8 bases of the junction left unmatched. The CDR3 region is CASSPTGGESQPQHF. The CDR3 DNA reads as TGCGCCAGCAGCCCGACAGGGGGGGAGAGTCAGCCCCAGCATTTT.